Below, 30 T cell receptor beta chains from the same sample are listed, as sequenced in a study of PD-L1 blockade in urothelial cancer. Generated by immunoSEQ multiplex PCR, the TCRdb table keeps only in-frame clones and is missing some. The sample shows 84,000 or so clones, about 85% of them seen only once. Documented time point: pretreatment peripheral blood. Sequences were derived from PBMCs, sampled around atezolizumab (anti-PD-L1) treatment. These receptors were taken from a man in his sixties with urothelial cancer.

V gene TRBV11-3 combines with J gene TRBJ2-5, with 7 bases identical to TRBD2. Germline loops: CDR1 SGHNT, CDR2 YENEEA. The length of the CDR3 is 15 residues. The ends lost 5 bases at V and 7 bases at J; junction bases unmatched: 13. The chain's CDR3 is CASSAGSGAGVTQYF. In nucleotides, the CDR3 is TGTGCCAGCAGCGCCGGGTCTGGGGCGGGGGTGACCCAGTACTTC.

The gene calls are TRBV11-3 and TRBJ1-4; the D gene is possibly TRBD1 (5 bases). Germline loops: CDR1 SGHNT, CDR2 YENEEA. There are 15 residues in the CDR3. The germline V and J ends were trimmed by 6 bases and 7 bases, with 18 bases remaining between them. CDR3 region: CASSYSQGWSEKLFF. CDR3 DNA: TGTGCCAGCAGTTATAGTCAGGGATGGAGTGAAAAACTGTTTTTT.

This clone occurred once. The chain uses TRBV6-5 and TRBJ2-7, with 8 bases matching TRBD1. Germline CDR1 MNHEY, CDR2 SVGAGI. The CDR3 loop spans 14 amino acids. The trim removed 6 bases at V and 0 bases at J, leaving 4 bases unmatched. This CDR3 is CASSRDRSSYEQYF. DNA of the CDR3: TGTGCCAGCAGCCGGGACAGGAGCTCCTACGAGCAGTACTTC.

The chain links TRBV5-8 to TRBJ1-6; D unclear. The CDR3 loop spans 14 amino acids. V was cut by 0 bases and J by 7 bases, with 8 bases left in between. CDR1 is SGHTS and CDR2 is YDEGEE in the germline V gene. CDR3 bases: TGTGCCAGCAGCTTGGGGGCCTCAAATTCACCCCTCCACTTT. Its protein product is CASSLGASNSPLHF.

The V and J genes are TRBV9 and TRBJ2-1, with 11 bases lining up with TRBD2. Germline values: CDR1 SGDLS, CDR2 YYNGEE. The CDR3 spans 17 residues. The ends lost 3 bases at V and 3 bases at J; junction bases unmatched: 8. The CDR3 nucleotides read TGTGCCAGCAGCGCAGGGACTAGCGGACATGGCTACAATGAGCAGTTCTTC. It is translated as CASSAGTSGHGYNEQFF.

The CDR3 region has the DNA TGTGCCAGCTCAGCCTTACCGGGGAACACTGAAGCTTTCTTT. Translating gives CASSALPGNTEAFF. The rearrangement joins TRBV9 to TRBJ1-1, with D unclear. The germline V gene has CDR1 SGDLS and CDR2 YYNGEE. This CDR3 comprises 14 residues. The V gene lost 7 bases and the J gene lost 1 base, with 14 bases spanning the gap.

This clone was picked up one time. The gene calls are TRBV11-3 and TRBJ2-1, with 9 bases matching TRBD1. Trimming removed 2 bases from V and 8 bases from J; junction bases left unmatched: 7. Germline CDR1 SGHNT, CDR2 YENEEA. The CDR3 spans 15 residues. For the CDR3, the DNA is TGTGCCAGCAGCTTATTAGGACAGGGGTTTCATGAGCAGTTCTTC. Protein sequence: CASSLLGQGFHEQFF.

This clone was picked up one time. CDR3 in amino acids: CAISYRDDGANVLTF. The CDR3 coding sequence is TGTGCCATCAGTTACAGGGACGACGGGGCCAACGTCCTGACTTTC. J is TRBJ2-6 and V is TRBV10-3; possible D gene TRBD1, 6 bases. The CDR3 is 15 amino acids. Germline CDR1 ENHRY, CDR2 SYGVKD. Trimming removed 5 bases at V and 4 bases at J, with 12 bases between.

The chain combines TRBV6-1 with TRBJ2-7; 9 bases align to TRBD1. Germline loops: CDR1 MNHNS, CDR2 SASEGT. Trimming cost V 1 base and J 2 bases; bases outside gene matches: 9. This CDR3 is built from 17 residues. In nucleotides, the CDR3 is TGTGCCAGCAGTGAAGTAATCGGGACAGGGACCCCCTACGAGCAGTACTTC. Protein sequence: CASSEVIGTGTPYEQYF.

This clone was counted once. This sequence joins TRBV6-5 and TRBJ1-1; D is perhaps TRBD1 (6 bases). Deletions cut 6 bases from V and 1 base from J, with 12 bases between. CDR1 and CDR2 (germline): MNHEY, SVGAGI. The CDR3 has 14 amino acids. The CDR3 region is CASRRDTANTEAFF. The DNA of the CDR3 is TGTGCCAGCAGACGGGACACCGCGAACACTGAAGCTTTCTTT.

The V and J genes are TRBV11-3 and TRBJ2-2; the match to TRBD2 covers 7 bases. With 3 bases clipped from V and 6 bases from J, the junction kept 7 bases outside the gene matches. Germline CDR1 reads SGHNT; CDR2 reads YENEEA. The CDR3 contains 15 residues. CDR3 in DNA: TGTGCCAGCAGCTTCGCATCCGGGAGGTCCGGGGAGCTGTTTTTT. Amino acids: CASSFASGRSGELFF.

V gene TRBV7-9 combines with J gene TRBJ1-2; 7 positions match TRBD1. The CDR3 extends over 15 amino acids. Germline assignment: CDR1 SEHNR and CDR2 FQNEAQ (reference sequence). With 4 bases clipped from V and 6 bases from J, the junction kept 11 bases outside the gene matches. The CDR3 sequence: CASSSDRVGSNGYTF. The CDR3 bases are TGTGCCAGCAGCTCTGACAGGGTGGGTTCGAATGGCTACACCTTC.

The rearrangement uses TRBV4-3 and TRBJ1-5; no clear D gene. CDR1 and CDR2 (germline): LGHNA, YSLEER. V was cut by 0 bases and J by 2 bases, with 11 bases left in between. This CDR3 comprises 16 residues. The CDR3, as DNA: TGCGCCAGCAGCCAAGAGAGAGCCCTTGGCAATCAGCCCCAGCATTTT. Its protein is CASSQERALGNQPQHF.

The chain is built from TRBV2 and TRBJ2-5, with TRBD2 matching 11 bases. Germline V CDR1 and CDR2: SNHLY, FYNNEI. J was trimmed by 5 bases and V by 4 bases; bases with no gene match: 6. The CDR3 sequence is 15 residues long. CDR3 nucleotide sequence: TGTGCCAGCAGTGCGACTAGCGGGGTAGTGGAGACCCAGTACTTC. Translated: CASSATSGVVETQYF.

V gene TRBV7-2 combines with J gene TRBJ2-5; D ambiguous. Germline V gives CDR1 SGHTA, CDR2 FQGNSA. The CDR3 extends over 12 amino acids. Trimming took off 4 bases at V and 5 bases at J, with 8 bases between the two ends. The CDR3, as DNA: TGTGCCAGCAGCTCCAGATGGGAGACCCAGTACTTC. This gives the protein CASSSRWETQYF.

This clone has a single count. The chain joins TRBV6-5 to TRBJ2-2, with a possible D match to TRBD1 (5 bases). The germline V gene encodes CDR1 MNHEY and CDR2 SVGAGI. This CDR3 has 15 amino acids. V was clipped by 5 bases and J by 5 bases, with 15 bases between them. The CDR3 loop is CASSAQGQRTGELFF. The CDR3 DNA is TGTGCCAGCAGTGCGCAGGGCCAAAGGACCGGGGAGCTGTTTTTT.

The rearrangement uses TRBV15 and TRBJ2-7; the D is unclear. This CDR3 comprises 17 residues. Trimming took 0 bases from V and 0 from J, leaving 15 bases between them. Germline V CDR1 and CDR2: LNHNV, YYDKDF (reference sequence). The CDR3 is CATSRDKFAASSYEQYF. The CDR3 coding sequence is TGTGCCACCAGCAGAGATAAATTTGCGGCGAGCTCCTACGAGCAGTACTTC.

This clone was seen once. This chain links TRBV15 with TRBJ1-4; the D is unclear. The CDR3 runs 15 residues. CDR1 and CDR2 from the germline V gene are LNHNV and YYDKDF (reference sequence). The ends were cut back, 0 bases at V and 7 bases at J, with 12 bases in the middle. The CDR3 reads CATSRDGPLAEKLFF. Written as DNA, the CDR3 is TGTGCCACCAGCAGAGATGGTCCGTTGGCTGAAAAACTGTTTTTT.

The chain has TRBV11-1 and TRBJ1-4; 8 nucleotides match TRBD1. Unmatched junction bases numbered 2, after V lost 3 bases and J lost 8 bases. CDR3 length equals 13 residues. From germline, CDR1 is SGHAT and CDR2 FQDESV (reference sequence). The CDR3 protein is CASSFGQGEKLFF. The CDR3, as DNA: TGTGCCAGCAGCTTCGGACAGGGAGAAAAACTGTTTTTT. Filled out from reference TRBV11-1 and TRBJ1-4, the complete variable domain reads EAEVAQSPRYKITEKSQAVAFWCDPISGHATLYWYRQILGQGPELLVQFQDESVVDDSQLPKDRFSAERLKGVDSTLKIQPAELGDSAMYLCASSFGQGEKLFFGSGTQLSVL.

The chain links TRBV9 to TRBJ2-1; possibly TRBD1 for D (5 bases). Germline values: CDR1 SGDLS, CDR2 YYNGEE. The ends were cut back, 6 bases at V and 6 bases at J, with 13 bases in the middle. This CDR3 contains 13 residues. The DNA for the CDR3 is TGTGCCAGCAACTACCTAGGGGCCAATGAGCAGTTCTTC. It translates to CASNYLGANEQFF.

This chain joins TRBV19 and TRBJ2-7; TRBD1 agrees at 8 bases. Losses at the gene ends were 4 bases for V and 4 bases for J; bases not matched to a gene: 6. CDR1 is LNHDA and CDR2 is SQIVND in the germline V gene (reference sequence). The CDR3 loop spans 14 amino acids. CDR3 in amino acids: CASSTSGGGYEQYF. CDR3 in DNA: TGTGCCAGTAGTACATCAGGGGGCGGGTACGAGCAGTACTTC.

This clone was found a few times. The chain recombines TRBV6-1 with TRBJ1-5; 8 bases are a match to TRBD1. The CDR3 totals 13 residues. V was pared by 6 bases and J by 4 bases, with 2 bases of the junction left unmatched. Germline assignment: CDR1 MNHNS and CDR2 SASEGT. The CDR3 DNA reads TGTGCCAGCAGCAGGGGGCAAAATCAGCCCCAGCATTTT. This codes for CASSRGQNQPQHF.

The chain employs TRBV9 and TRBJ2-5; D call uncertain. The V gene lost 0 bases and the J gene lost 7 bases, with 10 bases spanning the gap. Germline V gene sequence: CDR1 SGDLS, CDR2 YYNGEE. This CDR3 contains 13 residues. In nucleotides, the CDR3 is TGTGCCAGCAGCGTAGCTGACCGCGGGACCCAGTACTTC. This encodes CASSVADRGTQYF.

This sequence joins TRBV25-1 and TRBJ2-7; no clear D. Looked up from germline, CDR1 is MGHDK and CDR2 is SYGVNS. The CDR3 has 11 amino acids. The germline V and J ends were trimmed by 3 bases and 4 bases, with 4 bases remaining between them. The CDR3 nucleotides read TGTGCCAGCAGTGACCCGTACGAGCAGTACTTC. Protein sequence: CASSDPYEQYF.

V and J are TRBV5-4 and TRBJ1-3; TRBD1 matches at 11 bases. The CDR3 covers 15 residues. Germline CDR1 reads SGHNT; CDR2 reads YYREEE (reference sequence). The junction had 3 bases not matched to a gene; V was cut back by 4 bases and J by 3 bases. The CDR3 loop is CASSLDRGLGNTIYF. Here the CDR3 DNA reads TGTGCCAGCAGCCTGGACAGGGGGCTTGGAAACACCATATATTTT. Supplemented by reference TRBV5-4 and TRBJ1-3, the full variable domain reads ETGVTQSPTHLIKTRGQQVTLRCSSQSGHNTVSWYQQALGQGPQFIFQYYREEENGRGNFPPRFSGLQFPNYSSELNVNALELDDSALYLCASSLDRGLGNTIYFGEGSWLTVV.

The chain couples TRBV2 to TRBJ1-5, with TRBD1 matching over 8 bases. CDR3 length: 14 residues. V lost 5 bases to trimming and J lost 4 bases; unmatched junction nucleotides: 4. Germline V gives CDR1 SNHLY, CDR2 FYNNEI. CDR3 bases: TGTGCCAGCAGTACACAGGGGGGGAATCAGCCCCAGCATTTT. Protein sequence: CASSTQGGNQPQHF.

The genes are TRBV6-5 and TRBJ1-5; 8 bases line up with TRBD1. Germline V lookup: CDR1 MNHEY, CDR2 SVGAGI. Trimming cost V 6 bases and J 5 bases; bases outside gene matches: 6. The CDR3 extends over 14 amino acids. The CDR3 DNA sequence: TGTGCCAGCAGGAAAACAGGGGGGGATCAGCCCCAGCATTTT. It encodes CASRKTGGDQPQHF.

Points on this clone: Mismatch with germline at one junction end may stem from a read error. The chain uses TRBV7-7 and TRBJ1-5; D remains unclear. The CDR3 has 13 residues. Germline loops: CDR1 SSHAT, CDR2 FNYEAQ (reference sequence). CDR3 DNA: TGTGCTAGCAGCTTATCAAGCAATCAGCCCCAGCATTTT. It is translated as CASSLSSNQPQHF.

Only one count was recorded for this clone. The gene calls are TRBV7-8 and TRBJ1-4; TRBD1 matches at 7 bases. The V segment lost 4 bases and the J segment 14 bases; nucleotides outside the gene matches: 10. The germline CDR1 and CDR2 sequences are SGHVS and FQNEAQ. The CDR3 extends over 13 amino acids. In nucleotides, the CDR3 is TGTGCCAGCAGCTCTCGCGAGGGGGCGAGGCTGTTTTTT. Translation: CASSSREGARLFF.

On this clone itself: Sequence at one end of the junction differs from germline and may be a read error. The chain has TRBV7-7 and TRBJ2-5, with a tentative D call TRBD2 (5 bases). This CDR3 is 16 amino acids long. Germline CDR1 reads SSHAT; CDR2 reads FNYEAQ (reference sequence). CDR3 DNA: TGTGCTAGCAGCCCGGGGTTAGCCCTAACCCAAGAGACCCAGTACTTC. Its protein is CASSPGLALTQETQYF.